This TCR beta chain was obtained from a study of blood T cell repertoires in COVID-19. Trimming removed 3 bases at V and 0 bases at J, with 12 bases between. Germline-derived CDR1 and CDR2 are SGDLS and YYNGEE. The CDR3 covers 15 residues. This clone was seen once. Under the authors' procedure: Quantification of nucleated cells was approximated via reference gene primer amplification. Using immunoSEQ multiplex PCR, the repertoire was profiled, and TCRdb retains in-frame clones only, with some absent. Clone size and the V and J calls come from that table; the DNA yielded D and trimming. This sample has around 31,000 clones, with roughly 92% found just once.

Sequencing was done on a sample of peripheral blood. The receptor comes from a man aged 55 to 69 with acute or convalescent COVID-19. J is TRBJ1-1 and V is TRBV9, with D possibly matching TRBD1 (5 bases). CDR3 sequence reads: CASSGGGRVNTEAFF. The CDR3 DNA follows: TGTGCCAGCAGCGGGGGAGGCAGGGTGAACACTGAAGCTTTCTTT.